The rows below give T cell receptor beta chains drawn from one sample of a study of blood T cells in healthy people across ages. TCRdb recomputed calls from the 5' RACE reads with MiXCR, one row per CDR3 protein. The table shows approximately 1.5 million distinct CDR3 sequences, with approximately 43% occurring only once. The sequenced sample was blood. These TCRs come from a woman between 18 and 29 years old in good health. The CDR3 runs from the conserved cysteine through the conserved F or W. The D gene is left open where the match is weak. Expanded clones get a size class; other rows say once, few or many, or leave the size out.

TRBV4-3	TRBD1	TRBJ1-6	few	CASSQVGQARSPLHF	TGCGCCAGCAGCCAAGTGGGACAGGCTCGCTCACCCCTCCACTTT
TRBV6-1	-	TRBJ2-7	-	CASREPIYEQYF	TGTGCCAGCAGGGAACCAATCTACGAGCAGTACTTC
TRBV20-1	-	TRBJ2-1	-	CSATAARSYNEQFF	TGCAGTGCCACCGCGGCTAGGTCCTACAATGAGCAGTTCTTC
TRBV14	-	TRBJ1-1	-	CASSQLTHRNTEAFF	TGTGCCAGCAGCCAACTCACACACCGGAACACTGAAGCTTTCTTT
TRBV27	-	TRBJ1-1	-	CASSLGSGREVIEAFF	TGTGCCAGCAGTTTAGGCTCGGGCAGGGAAGTAATTGAAGCTTTCTTT
TRBV29-1	-	TRBJ1-1	-	CSVEPGAGNTEAFF	TGCAGCGTTGAACCGGGGGCCGGGAACACTGAAGCTTTCTTT
TRBV4-3	-	TRBJ2-7	few	CASSSVRDANYEQYF	TGCGCCAGCAGCTCTGTCCGGGACGCCAACTACGAGCAGTACTTC
TRBV7-9	-	TRBJ1-2	few	CASSPTGNRGYGYTF	TGTGCCAGCAGCCCTACCGGGAATCGGGGCTATGGCTACACCTTC
TRBV4-1	-	TRBJ1-2	-	CASSISGDGYGYTF	TGCGCCAGCAGCATATCGGGGGACGGCTATGGCTACACCTTC
TRBV4-1	-	TRBJ2-5	-	CASSQEIYQRNQETQYF	TGCGCCAGCAGCCAAGAGATTTACCAGCGGAATCAAGAGACCCAGTACTTC
TRBV12-3/TRBV12-4	TRBD1	TRBJ1-2	few	CASSRQGGDGYTF	TGTGCCAGCAGTCGACAGGGAGGAGATGGCTACACCTTC
TRBV2	-	TRBJ2-3	-	CASSGTSDTQYF	TGTGCCAGCAGTGGGACCTCAGATACGCAGTATTTT
TRBV7-2	TRBD1	TRBJ2-7	-	CASSPRDSYYEQYF	TGTGCCAGCAGCCCACGGGACAGTTACTACGAGCAGTACTTC
TRBV7-9	-	TRBJ2-3	-	CASSTLGTDTQYF	TGTGCCAGCAGCACGCTCGGCACAGATACGCAGTATTTT
TRBV29-1	-	TRBJ2-2	-	CSVRPGNTGELFF	TGCAGCGTTCGGCCGGGGAACACCGGGGAGCTGTTTTTT
TRBV10-3	-	TRBJ2-7	once	CAINRDKTYNEQYF	TGTGCCATCAATCGGGATAAAACCTACAATGAGCAGTACTTC
TRBV3-1	-	TRBJ1-2	-	CASSETPTSGYGYTF	TGTGCCAGCAGCGAAACTCCGACATCAGGGTATGGCTACACCTTC
TRBV5-1	-	TRBJ2-7	-	CASSARQPSSYNEQYF	TGCGCCAGCAGCGCCCGTCAACCGAGCTCCTACAATGAGCAGTACTTC
TRBV5-1	-	TRBJ2-1	many	CASSLGQVGNEQFF	TGCGCCAGCAGCTTGGGACAGGTAGGGAATGAGCAGTTCTTC
TRBV29-1	-	TRBJ2-1	-	CSVEITGMGEQFF	TGCAGCGTCGAAATTACAGGGATGGGTGAGCAGTTCTTC
TRBV6-2/TRBV6-3	-	TRBJ1-1	-	CASTTVFNTEAFF	TGTGCCAGCACCACAGTGTTCAACACTGAAGCTTTCTTT
TRBV7-2	-	TRBJ2-5	-	CASSSARKTQYF	TGTGCCAGCAGCTCAGCTCGAAAGACCCAGTACTTC
TRBV28	-	TRBJ2-7	-	CASSLARFPYEQYF	TGTGCCAGCAGTTTGGCCAGGTTCCCCTACGAGCAGTACTTC
TRBV12-3/TRBV12-4	-	TRBJ1-5	few	CASSPDPNFTNQPQHF	TGTGCCAGCAGCCCGGACCCAAACTTTACCAATCAGCCCCAGCATTTT
TRBV7-2	-	TRBJ1-2	few	CASSLIQFYGYTF	TGTGCCAGCAGCTTAATTCAGTTCTATGGCTACACCTTC
TRBV7-2	-	TRBJ2-7	once	CASSPRGGYYEQYF	TGTGCCAGCAGCCCCCGAGGGGGTTACTACGAGCAGTACTTC
TRBV28	-	TRBJ2-3	-	CASSFPPVSTDTQYF	TGTGCCAGCAGTTTCCCCCCAGTTAGCACAGATACGCAGTATTTT
TRBV28	-	TRBJ2-3	-	CASSLLALIPFVADTQYF	TGTGCCAGCAGTTTACTCGCACTAATTCCATTCGTGGCAGATACGCAGTATTTT
TRBV6-5	TRBD1	TRBJ1-3	-	CASSFYFSRDRGHGNTIYF	TGTGCCAGCAGTTTTTACTTCTCCCGGGACAGGGGGCACGGAAACACCATATATTTT
TRBV7-2	-	TRBJ2-3	-	CASSQWSDTQYF	TGTGCCAGCAGCCAGTGGTCAGATACGCAGTATTTT
TRBV20-1	-	TRBJ1-1	few	CSARVTANKAFF	TGCAGTGCTAGAGTAACAGCTAACAAAGCTTTCTTT
TRBV6-6	-	TRBJ2-5	few	CASSPGDFNEQYF	TGTGCCAGCAGTCCGGGGGATTTTAATGAGCAGTACTTC
TRBV12-3/TRBV12-4	-	TRBJ1-2	-	CASSLVGSGDNYGYTF	TGTGCCAGCAGTTTAGTAGGGTCAGGGGATAACTATGGCTACACCTTC
TRBV6-6	TRBD2	TRBJ2-5	many	CASSPGTNQETQYF	TGTGCCAGCAGCCCCGGGACTAACCAAGAGACCCAGTACTTC
TRBV4-3	-	TRBJ1-3	-	CASSQVNGPGNTIYF	TGCGCCAGCAGCCAAGTGAACGGGCCTGGAAACACCATATATTTT
TRBV2	TRBD2	TRBJ2-3	-	CASRRAGASTDTQYF	TGTGCCAGCAGAAGAGCGGGGGCTAGCACAGATACGCAGTATTTT
TRBV29-1	-	TRBJ2-7	-	CSVVLGSSYEQYF	TGCAGCGTTGTCCTAGGGAGCTCCTACGAGCAGTACTTC
TRBV7-2	TRBD1	TRBJ1-2	-	CASSLALPGTGIGGYTF	TGTGCCAGCAGCTTAGCGCTTCCCGGGACAGGAATTGGTGGCTACACCTTC
TRBV28	-	TRBJ2-1	-	CASIPLSGGSSYNEQFF	TGTGCCAGCATTCCCCTCTCCGGTGGGAGCTCCTACAATGAGCAGTTCTTC
TRBV6-5	TRBD1	TRBJ2-2	-	CASSYRDRVVTGELFF	TGTGCCAGCAGTTACAGAGACAGGGTGGTCACCGGGGAGCTGTTTTTT
TRBV30	TRBD1	TRBJ2-7	-	CAWSRDSASYEQYF	TGTGCCTGGAGCCGGGACAGCGCATCCTACGAGCAGTACTTC
TRBV7-2	-	TRBJ2-1	-	CASSLHRGEQFF	TGTGCCAGCAGCTTACATAGAGGTGAGCAGTTCTTC
TRBV10-3	-	TRBJ2-4	-	CAISDPGAQNIQYF	TGTGCCATCAGTGACCCCGGGGCCCAAAACATTCAGTACTTC
TRBV9	-	TRBJ2-1	-	CASSVLGGGASEQFF	TGTGCCAGCAGCGTACTTGGGGGCGGGGCAAGTGAGCAGTTCTTC
TRBV6-1	-	TRBJ1-6	-	CASSEAFRMLGVSPLHF	TGTGCCAGCAGTGAAGCCTTCAGAATGCTGGGGGTATCACCCCTCCACTTT
TRBV7-3	TRBD1	TRBJ1-5	-	CASSSDRGWPQHF	TGTGCCAGCAGCTCGGACAGGGGGTGGCCCCAGCATTTT
TRBV30	-	TRBJ2-3	few	CAWTGSGNGDTQYF	TGTGCCTGGACCGGTAGCGGAAACGGGGATACGCAGTATTTT
TRBV7-2	-	TRBJ1-2	few	CASSLEATVYGYTF	TGTGCCAGCAGCTTAGAGGCCACAGTCTATGGCTACACCTTC
TRBV11-2	TRBD2	TRBJ2-3	-	CASSSTGLAGYVTDTQYF	TGTGCCAGCAGCTCAACCGGACTAGCGGGATATGTCACAGATACGCAGTATTTT
TRBV10-3	-	TRBJ2-3	many	CAISGASADTQYF	TGTGCCATCAGTGGAGCTAGCGCAGATACGCAGTATTTT
TRBV12-3/TRBV12-4	-	TRBJ1-2	many	CASSPTGDYGYTF	TGTGCCAGCAGTCCGACAGGAGACTATGGCTACACCTTC
TRBV5-1	-	TRBJ1-5	-	CASFLGRQGPQRRWCQPQHF	TGCGCCAGCTTTCTAGGTCGCCAAGGTCCCCAGAGAAGATGGTGTCAGCCCCAGCATTTT
TRBV5-6	-	TRBJ1-2	few	CASSLAVGAHGYTF	TGTGCCAGCAGCTTGGCCGTAGGGGCCCATGGCTACACCTTC
TRBV6-5	-	TRBJ2-4	-	CASSWGSKNIQYF	TGTGCCAGCAGTTGGGGATCCAAAAACATTCAGTACTTC
TRBV28	TRBD2	TRBJ2-3	few	CASSTGLAQDTQYF	TGTGCCAGCAGTACGGGACTAGCCCAAGATACGCAGTATTTT
TRBV21-1	-	TRBJ2-1	-	CAGSPKTGEQFF	TGTGCCGGCAGCCCTAAAACAGGGGAGCAGTTCTTC
TRBV20-1	-	TRBJ1-2	-	CSARDLKPGGGYTF	TGCAGTGCTAGAGATCTAAAACCAGGAGGAGGCTACACCTTC
TRBV25-1	-	TRBJ2-2	-	CASSEHPIDTGELFF	TGTGCCAGCAGTGAACACCCTATCGACACCGGGGAGCTGTTTTTT
TRBV5-1	TRBD2	TRBJ2-3	few	CASSSELAGRETQYF	TGCGCCAGCAGCTCGGAACTAGCGGGACGCGAGACGCAGTATTTT
TRBV29-1	TRBD2	TRBJ2-7	-	CSVRGLGNNEQYF	TGCAGCGTTCGCGGACTAGGAAACAATGAGCAGTACTTC